This T cell receptor (beta chain) derives from a study of blood T cell repertoires in COVID-19. Whole-study context: The samples span acute and convalescent COVID-19 from the United States, Italy and Spain. PBMCs, B-cell-depleted T cells, or T cells provided the cDNA or gDNA that made up the material.

In the authors' workflow: From reference gene primer amplification, estimates of nucleated cell counts were derived. Clones were read by immunoSEQ multiplex PCR, and TCRdb kept only the in-frame ones, dropping some. The DNA gave D and trimming, while V, J and clone size come from that table. The table has 200,000 to 250,000 clones, roughly 84% seen once. All enrollees were roughly 18 to 95 years old and from some 24 US areas. The ends lost 2 bases at V and 3 bases at J; junction bases unmatched: 6. Germline V gene sequence: CDR1 SGHVS, CDR2 FQNEAQ. The CDR3 consists of 16 residues. This sequence was found in a woman aged 40 to 55 who had recovered from COVID-19. This chain uses TRBV7-8 with TRBJ1-4; the match to TRBD1 covers 7 bases. Sequenced: PBMCs or T cells enriched from blood (not recorded which). CDR3 residues: CASSLLGGTANEKLFF. The CDR3 coding sequence is TGTGCCAGCAGCTTATTAGGGGGGACAGCTAATGAAAAACTGTTTTTT.